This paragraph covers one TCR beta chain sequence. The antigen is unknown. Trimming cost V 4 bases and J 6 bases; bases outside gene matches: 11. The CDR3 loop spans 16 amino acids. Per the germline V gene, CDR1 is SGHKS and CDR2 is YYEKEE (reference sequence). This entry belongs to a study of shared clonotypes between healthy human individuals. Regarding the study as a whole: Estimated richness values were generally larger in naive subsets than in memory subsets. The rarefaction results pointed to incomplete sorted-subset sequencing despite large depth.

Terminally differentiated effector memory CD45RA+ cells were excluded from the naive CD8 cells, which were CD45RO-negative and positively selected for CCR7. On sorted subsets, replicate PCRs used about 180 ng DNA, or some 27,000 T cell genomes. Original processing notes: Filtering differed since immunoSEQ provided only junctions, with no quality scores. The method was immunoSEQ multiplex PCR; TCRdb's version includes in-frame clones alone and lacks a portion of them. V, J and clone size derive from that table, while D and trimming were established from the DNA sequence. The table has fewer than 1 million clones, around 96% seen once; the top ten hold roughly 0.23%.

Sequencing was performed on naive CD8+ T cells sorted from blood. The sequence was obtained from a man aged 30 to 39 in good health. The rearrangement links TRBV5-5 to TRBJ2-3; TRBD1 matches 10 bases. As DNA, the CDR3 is TGTGCCAGCAGCGCCCGGGACAGGGGTTTAATTGATACGCAGTATTTT. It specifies CASSARDRGLIDTQYF.